The TCR beta chain described here comes from a study of blood T cell repertoires in COVID-19. Study context: Donors in the United States, Italy and Spain gave samples during acute or convalescent COVID-19. PBMCs, B-cell-depleted T cells, or T cells were the source of the cDNA or gDNA that made up the material.

The repertoire was sequenced with immunoSEQ multiplex PCR; TCRdb's copy has only in-frame clones and lacks some. The repertoire consists of roughly 140,000 clones, with around 84% occurring once and the leading ten covering about 2%. The CDR3 consists of 14 residues. V was trimmed by 2 bases and J by 5 bases, leaving 7 bases between them. Germline V gives CDR1 WSHSY, CDR2 SAAADI. The chain couples TRBV10-2 to TRBJ1-6, with D uncertain. Sequences were obtained from peripheral blood. The TCR comes from a man aged 70-80 years with acute or convalescent COVID-19. The CDR3 DNA reads TGCGCCAGCAGTGAGCGGGAAAATAATTCACCCCTCCACTTT. Translation: CASSERENNSPLHF.